Following are 24 T cell receptor beta chains from one sample sequenced in a study of response to subunit inactivated influenza vaccine. TCRdb recomputed calls from the RT-PCR reads with MiXCR, one row per CDR3 protein. This table has 250,000 to 350,000 distinct CDR3 sequences, 20% to 25% appearing once. Sample: PBMCs from blood, taken less than 22 months after vaccination. The receptor source for this set is a man between 50 and 70 years old who received an inactivated influenza vaccine.

The chain employs TRBV12-3 or TRBV12-4 and TRBJ1-4; 10 bases match TRBD1. The V gene end was trimmed by 0 bases and the J gene end by 7 bases; junction bases not matched to a gene: 2. The CDR3 runs to 15 residues. The CDR3 DNA follows: TGTGCCAGCAGTTTAGCGACAGGGGGCCCTGAAAAACTGTTTTTT. Its protein product is CASSLATGGPEKLFF.

This clonotype has a handful of counts. The rearrangement links TRBV28 to TRBJ1-5; D is possibly TRBD1 (6 bases). The V gene's germline CDR1 is MDHEN and CDR2 SYDVKM. This CDR3 has 17 residues. V lost 6 bases and J 4 bases, leaving 22 bases between the germline ends. As DNA, the CDR3 is TGTGCCAGCAGCCATCGTCACCCCGGACAGAATAATCAGCCCCAGCATTTT. Translated: CASSHRHPGQNNQPQHF.

The rearrangement joins TRBV5-1 to TRBJ1-6, with D perhaps TRBD1 (6 bases). Deletions cut 4 bases from V and 11 bases from J, with 19 bases between. Germline-derived CDR1 and CDR2 are SGHRS and YFSETQ. The CDR3 covers 15 residues. Written as DNA, the CDR3 is TGCGCCAGCAGCGAGGGGGGGCAGCGGCGGGCACCCCTCCACTTT. Protein: CASSEGGQRRAPLHF.

This clonotype has more than one count but fewer than ten. V usage is TRBV6-1 and J usage is TRBJ1-4; no firm D call. The V gene's germline CDR1 is MNHNS and CDR2 SASEGT. Trimming removed 11 bases from V and 8 bases from J, with 18 bases in between. CDR3 size: 13 residues. The CDR3 reads CAVTPRPSEKLFF. CDR3 DNA: TGTGCCGTAACCCCGCGCCCATCCGAAAAACTGTTTTTT.

This clonotype occurred a few times. This sequence may be a read error, since a much larger clone differs from it by one base. V and J are TRBV3-1 and TRBJ2-3; no clear D gene. The germline gives CDR1 LGHDT, CDR2 YNNKEL (reference sequence). Trimming pared 5 bases from V and 6 bases from J, leaving 6 bases between. The CDR3 has 11 amino acids. The CDR3 protein is CASSLVDTQYF. The CDR3 DNA is TGTGCCAGCAGCTTAGTGGATACGCAGTATTTT.

V gene TRBV12-3 or TRBV12-4 combines with J gene TRBJ2-2; 9 positions match TRBD1. Trimming took 10 bases from V and 6 from J; bases not matched to a gene: 6. This CDR3 is built from 13 residues. The CDR3 bases are TGTGCCACAGGACAGGGGTTTCCCGGGGAGCTGTTTTTT. Translating gives CATGQGFPGELFF.

Only a few counts were recorded for this clonotype. The rearrangement joins TRBV27 to TRBJ2-2, with D maybe TRBD2 (6 bases). CDR1 MNHEY and CDR2 SMNVEV come from the germline V gene (reference sequence). The CDR3 runs to 14 residues. The V and J ends lost 6 bases and 2 bases respectively, with 10 bases between them. The CDR3 loop reads CASSLEGNTGELFF. The CDR3 region has the DNA TGTGCCAGCAGCCTGGAGGGCAACACCGGGGAGCTGTTTTTT.

The chain is built from TRBV20-1 and TRBJ2-3; tentatively, D is TRBD1 or TRBD2 (5 bases each). Germline assignment: CDR1 DFQATT and CDR2 SNEGSKA (reference sequence). The CDR3 covers 13 residues. Trimming took off 4 bases at V and 3 bases at J, with 11 bases between the two ends. CDR3 amino acids: CSAMGRGTDTQYF. Here the CDR3 DNA reads TGCAGTGCTATGGGACGGGGAACAGATACGCAGTATTTT.

This clonotype was counted between two and nine times. V and J are TRBV20-1 and TRBJ1-5; D is possibly TRBD1 (6 bases). CDR1 and CDR2 (germline): DFQATT, SNEGSKA (reference sequence). Between the trimmed V and J ends, which lost 4 bases and 3 bases, there was a span of 19 bases. The CDR3 totals 16 residues. The CDR3 DNA is TGCAGTGCTACAGACTCCGGGACACTCCCCAATCAGCCCCAGCATTTT. Protein sequence: CSATDSGTLPNQPQHF.

This chain joins TRBV7-2 and TRBJ2-1, with 7 bases aligning to TRBD2. V lost 2 bases and J lost 15; bases outside the gene matches: 16. Per the germline V gene, CDR1 is SGHTA and CDR2 is FQGNSA. This CDR3 comprises 15 residues. CDR3 amino acids: CASSLTGGYGSALFF. The CDR3 DNA reads as TGTGCCAGCAGCTTAACGGGAGGCTATGGGTCCGCTTTGTTCTTC.

The J gene is TRBJ2-3, the V gene TRBV6-5, with 12 bases matching TRBD2. V was pared by 0 bases and J by 5 bases, with 3 bases of the junction left unmatched. Germline V gene lookup returns CDR1 MNHEY and CDR2 SVGAGI. The CDR3 consists of 16 residues. CDR3 DNA sequence: TGTGCCAGCAGTTACTCGAAGGGACTAGCGGGAGATACGCAGTATTTT. This encodes CASSYSKGLAGDTQYF.

This clonotype has only a few counts. The chain couples TRBV4-3 to TRBJ1-3; D not certain. V was clipped by 0 bases and J by 0 bases, with 3 bases between them. Germline values: CDR1 LGHNA, CDR2 YSLEER. The CDR3 runs to 14 residues. The CDR3 protein is CASSQDYSGNTIYF. The CDR3 bases are TGCGCCAGCAGCCAAGACTACTCTGGAAACACCATATATTTT.

This clonotype turned up a few times. V usage is TRBV4-3 and J usage is TRBJ1-5; a possible D gene is TRBD1 (5 bases). Looked up from germline, CDR1 is LGHNA and CDR2 is YSLEER. The CDR3 spans 14 residues. Deletions cut 0 bases from V and 6 bases from J, with 9 bases between. CDR3 loop: CASSQEVGVQPQHF. The CDR3 coding sequence is TGCGCCAGCAGCCAAGAGGTAGGGGTTCAGCCCCAGCATTTT.

This clonotype was observed a few times. The chain recombines TRBV5-6 with TRBJ1-2; D gene uncertain. V was cut by 2 bases and J by 1 base, with 6 bases left in between. Germline CDR1 reads SGHDT; CDR2 reads YYEEEE. The CDR3 consists of 13 residues. The CDR3 DNA reads as TGTGCCAGCAGCTTACAGAATAACTATGGCTACACCTTC. Translating it yields CASSLQNNYGYTF.

CDR3 in DNA: TGCAGCGCGGGGACTAGCAGGACCGGGGAGCTGTTTTTT. Residues: CSAGTSRTGELFF. The chain joins TRBV29-1 to TRBJ2-2; the match to TRBD2 covers 9 bases. The CDR3 is made up of 13 amino acids. V was pared by 7 bases and J by 5 bases, with 5 bases of the junction left unmatched. The germline gives CDR1 SQVTM, CDR2 ANQGSEA.

The genes are TRBV7-9 and TRBJ2-3; 11 nucleotides match TRBD1. Trimming cost V 8 bases and J 4 bases; bases outside gene matches: 11. This CDR3 has 16 residues. In germline, CDR1 is SEHNR, CDR2 FQNEAQ (reference sequence). The CDR3 protein is CASPPTGTGGPDTQYF. Here the CDR3 DNA reads TGTGCCAGCCCCCCAACCGGGACAGGGGGACCAGATACGCAGTATTTT.

This rearrangement joins TRBV9 to TRBJ1-1; possible D gene TRBD1, 5 bases. The CDR3 extends over 14 amino acids. V was cut by 3 bases and J by 5 bases, with 14 bases left in between. Germline CDR1 and CDR2: SGDLS and YYNGEE. CDR3 protein: CASSEGTGATEAFF. The CDR3 DNA reads as TGTGCCAGCAGCGAGGGTACCGGGGCTACTGAAGCTTTCTTT.

The genes are TRBV11-3 and TRBJ2-2, with 7 bases lining up with TRBD1. After removal of 7 bases from V and 7 bases from J, the junction contained 3 bases not matched to a gene. Germline CDR1 and CDR2: SGHNT and YENEEA. This CDR3 has 12 residues. The DNA for the CDR3 is TGTGCCAGCAACCAGGGGGTCGGGGAGCTGTTTTTT. It yields the protein CASNQGVGELFF.

The rearrangement joins TRBV6-1 to TRBJ2-1; 10 bases agree with TRBD1. This CDR3 spans 17 amino acids. The V and J ends lost 7 bases and 3 bases, in that order; junction bases with no gene match: 12. The germline V gene has CDR1 MNHNS and CDR2 SASEGT. CDR3 region: CASTGTGARRGYNEQFF. Here the CDR3 DNA reads TGTGCCAGCACCGGGACAGGGGCTCGGAGGGGCTACAATGAGCAGTTCTTC.

This clonotype came up a few times. The V and J genes are TRBV4-1 and TRBJ1-4; TRBD1 might be the D (5 bases). Trimming stripped 4 bases from V and 0 bases from J, with 21 bases between. CDR1 is MGHRA and CDR2 is YSYEKL in the germline V gene. This CDR3 has 19 residues. The CDR3 protein is CASSRQGSVLGATNEKLFF. In nucleotides, the CDR3 is TGCGCCAGCAGCCGGCAGGGCTCCGTTCTCGGTGCAACTAATGAAAAACTGTTTTTT.

The V call is TRBV20-1, the J call TRBJ2-1; the match to TRBD2 covers 7 bases. The germline CDR1 and CDR2 sequences are DFQATT and SNEGSKA (reference sequence). The CDR3 is made up of 11 amino acids. J lost 14 bases, V lost 3 bases, and 7 bases had no gene match. This chain's CDR3 is CSASRREREFF. CDR3 in DNA: TGCAGTGCTAGCAGGCGGGAGAGGGAGTTCTTC.

The chain couples TRBV12-3 or TRBV12-4 to TRBJ1-2, with unresolved D. This CDR3 spans 14 amino acids. V was shortened by 4 bases and J by 4 bases, with 13 bases between the two germline ends. CDR3 coding DNA: TGTGCCAGCAGTTCCTCTTCCGGGAGCTATGGCTACACCTTC. Protein sequence: CASSSSSGSYGYTF.

The V gene is TRBV27, the J gene TRBJ1-2; D gene uncertain. In germline, CDR1 is MNHEY, CDR2 SMNVEV (reference sequence). The length of the CDR3 is 14 residues. V shed 2 bases and J shed 7 bases, with 14 bases lying between them. CDR3 region: CASSLRLGVGGYTF. CDR3 nucleotides: TGTGCCAGCAGTTTAAGGCTTGGTGTAGGTGGCTACACCTTC.

This chain uses TRBV14 with TRBJ1-6, with D possibly matching TRBD1 (5 bases). With 4 bases removed from V and 8 bases from J, the gap between germline ends came to 15 bases. This CDR3 is 15 amino acids long. CDR1 and CDR2 from the germline V gene are SGHDN and FVKESK. The CDR3 loop is CASSLERGKDSPLHF. The CDR3 DNA reads TGTGCCAGCAGCCTCGAAAGGGGAAAGGATTCACCCCTCCACTTT.